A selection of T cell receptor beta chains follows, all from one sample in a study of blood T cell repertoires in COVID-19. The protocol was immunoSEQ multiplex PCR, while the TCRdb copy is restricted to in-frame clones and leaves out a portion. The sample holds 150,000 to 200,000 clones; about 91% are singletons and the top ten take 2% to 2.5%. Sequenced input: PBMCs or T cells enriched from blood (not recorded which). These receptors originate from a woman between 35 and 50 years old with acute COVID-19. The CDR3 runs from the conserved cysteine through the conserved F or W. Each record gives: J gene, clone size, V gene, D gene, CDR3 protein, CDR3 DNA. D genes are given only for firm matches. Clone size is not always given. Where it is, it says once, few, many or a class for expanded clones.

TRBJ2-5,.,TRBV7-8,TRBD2,CASSLLAGGVQETQYF,TGTGCCAGCAGCCTTCTAGCGGGGGGGGTCCAAGAGACCCAGTACTTC
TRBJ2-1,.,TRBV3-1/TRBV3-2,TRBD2,CASSQVAGRANNEQFF,TGTGCCAGCAGCCAAGTTGCCGGGAGGGCCAACAATGAGCAGTTCTTC
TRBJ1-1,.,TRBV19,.,CASNTRETEAFF,TGTGCCAGTAATACACGGGAGACTGAAGCTTTCTTT
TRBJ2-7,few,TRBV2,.,CASSVLYEQYF,TGTGCCAGCAGTGTCCTCTACGAGCAGTACTTC
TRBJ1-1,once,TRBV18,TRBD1,CASSLTGPTEGTEAFF,TGTGCCAGCTCACTGACAGGGCCGACTGAGGGCACTGAAGCTTTCTTT
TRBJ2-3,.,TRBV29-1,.,CSSLSPTDTQYF,TGCAGCTCCTTGTCCCCCACAGATACGCAGTATTTT
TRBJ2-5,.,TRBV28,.,CASSKRGGETQYF,TGTGCCAGCAGTAAAAGGGGTGGAGAGACCCAGTACTTC
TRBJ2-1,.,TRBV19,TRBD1,CASSGQGVGDEQFF,TGTGCCAGTAGCGGACAGGGGGTAGGTGATGAGCAGTTCTTC
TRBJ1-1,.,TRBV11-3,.,CASSLAVFVNTEAFF,TGTGCCAGCAGCTTAGCGGTTTTCGTGAACACTGAAGCTTTCTTT
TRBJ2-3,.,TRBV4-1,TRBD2,CASSQGFGLAGGDTQYF,TGCGCCAGCAGCCAAGGATTTGGACTAGCGGGTGGAGATACGCAGTATTTT